This passage covers 15 T cell receptor beta chains from one sample sequenced in a study of beta chain features in type 1 diabetes. Since all of the isolated RNA was reverse transcribed, expressed TCRB transcripts were what got sequenced. Sequencing used immunoSEQ multiplex PCR; TCRdb keeps in-frame clones, though not all of them. The table includes over 650,000 clones, about an eighth detected once. Their recognized antigens are unknown. General study results and limits: Patients with Type 1 diabetes showed moderately but significantly shorter TCRB CDR3s in all four CD4+ subsets.

Sample: naive CD4+ T cells from blood. The receptors derive from a man between 18 and 35 years old with type 1 diabetes.

The genes are TRBV6-6 and TRBJ2-2, with 8 bases matching TRBD2. V lost 0 bases and J lost 5; bases outside the gene matches: 2. CDR3 length: 15 residues. Germline assignment: CDR1 MNHNY and CDR2 SVGAGI (reference sequence). CDR3 in amino acids: CASSYSAGGTGELFF. The CDR3 DNA sequence: TGTGCCAGCAGTTACTCGGCGGGAGGAACCGGGGAGCTGTTTTTT.

There are a few counts of this clone. This rearrangement joins TRBV7-9 to TRBJ1-1; D remains ambiguous. CDR3 length: 15 residues. V dropped 8 bases and J dropped 2 bases, with 18 bases sitting between them. The germline V gene has CDR1 SEHNR and CDR2 FQNEAQ (reference sequence). The CDR3 region has the DNA TGTGCCAGCTCCAGCACGGGGAGAATAAACACTGAAGCTTTCTTT. The encoded protein is CASSSTGRINTEAFF.

The chain is built from TRBV5-1 and TRBJ2-2; 8 bases are shared with TRBD1. J was trimmed by 5 bases and V by 4 bases; bases with no gene match: 7. This CDR3 contains 15 residues. Germline CDR1 is SGHRS and CDR2 is YFSETQ. The CDR3 coding sequence is TGCGCCAGCAGCGGCCCCGGACAGGGTACCGGGGAGCTGTTTTTT. Its protein is CASSGPGQGTGELFF. Complete variable domain (other parts from reference TRBV5-1 and TRBJ2-2): KAGVTQTPRYLIKTRGQQVTLSCSPISGHRSVSWYQQTPGQGLQFLFEYFSETQRNKGNFPGRFSGRQFSNSRSEMNVSTLELGDSALYLCASSGPGQGTGELFFGEGSRLTVL.

The gene calls are TRBV30 and TRBJ1-2; D uncertain. V was cut by 0 bases and J by 7 bases, with 12 bases left in between. Looked up from germline, CDR1 is GTSNPN and CDR2 is SVGIG (reference sequence). This CDR3 has 13 residues. The CDR3 DNA sequence: TGTGCCTGGAGTGTACCCGGGGATTTTGGCTACACCTTC. Encoded protein: CAWSVPGDFGYTF. Full variable domain (outside the CDR3, taken from reference TRBV30 and TRBJ1-2): SQTIHQWPATLVQPVGSPLSLECTVEGTSNPNLYWYRQAAGRGLQLLFYSVGIGQISSEVPQNLSASRPQDRQFILSSKKLLLSDSGFYLCAWSVPGDFGYTFGSGTRLTVV.

V and J are TRBV25-1 and TRBJ1-2, with D maybe TRBD1 (5 bases). CDR3 length equals 12 residues. V lost 6 bases and J 3 bases, leaving 8 bases between the germline ends. Germline V lookup: CDR1 MGHDK, CDR2 SYGVNS. The CDR3, as DNA: TGTGCCAGCAGGGGGGACGACTATGGCTACACCTTC. Its protein is CASRGDDYGYTF.

This clone was counted between two and nine times. V is TRBV7-2 and J is TRBJ1-1; weak D call: TRBD1 (5 bases). The V gene lost 3 bases and the J gene lost 1 base, with 9 bases spanning the gap. The germline V gene encodes CDR1 SGHTA and CDR2 FQGNSA. The CDR3 is 14 amino acids. The CDR3 sequence: CASSFSTANTEAFF. CDR3 bases: TGTGCCAGCAGCTTCTCGACAGCGAACACTGAAGCTTTCTTT.

This clone has just a few counts. This sequence joins TRBV30 and TRBJ1-5; no firm D call. Germline CDR1 and CDR2: GTSNPN and SVGIG (reference sequence). Trimming left V 2 bases short and J 6 bases short, with 11 bases between. The CDR3 loop spans 13 amino acids. CDR3 bases: TGTGCCTGGAGTCTCAGCGAGGTTCAGCCCCAGCATTTT. Its protein is CAWSLSEVQPQHF.

This clone was counted a few times. V gene TRBV30 combines with J gene TRBJ1-5; D is unresolved. Germline values: CDR1 GTSNPN, CDR2 SVGIG (reference sequence). V dropped 2 bases and J dropped 0 bases, with 8 bases sitting between them. The CDR3 runs to 14 residues. The CDR3 sequence is CAWSSGASNQPQHF. The CDR3 region has the DNA TGTGCCTGGAGTTCCGGAGCTAGCAATCAGCCCCAGCATTTT.

V is TRBV19 and J is TRBJ1-2, with TRBD1 matching 7 bases. Germline values: CDR1 LNHDA, CDR2 SQIVND (reference sequence). The CDR3 is 13 amino acids. With V trimmed by 4 bases and J by 9 bases, 8 bases remained unmatched. The CDR3 DNA is TGTGCCAGTAGTAGAGGACAGGTTCGCAGCTACACCTTC. Translation gives CASSRGQVRSYTF.

This clone has a handful of counts. The V and J genes are TRBV21-1 and TRBJ2-7; the table's D call of TRBD1 was not tested on the DNA. TRBV21-1 is termed a pseudogene. This CDR3 has 17 residues. The CDR3 bases are TGTGCCAGCAGTAAAAAGAGAGCAACAGGGTCGGGCTACGAGCAGTACTTC. This codes for CASSKKRATGSGYEQYF.

This chain connects TRBV6-1 to TRBJ1-5; tentatively, D is TRBD1 (5 bases). The CDR3 runs 15 residues. Deletions cut 10 bases from V and 2 bases from J, with 18 bases between. CDR1 and CDR2 from the germline V gene are MNHNS and SASEGT. The CDR3 is CATGPDIAGNQPQHF. The CDR3 DNA reads as TGTGCCACCGGGCCGGACATAGCCGGCAATCAGCCCCAGCATTTT.

The rearrangement joins TRBV19 to TRBJ1-5; no clear D gene. Germline CDR1 and CDR2: LNHDA and SQIVND (reference sequence). This CDR3 contains 16 residues. With 1 base removed from V and 0 bases from J, the gap between germline ends came to 10 bases. Here the CDR3 reads CASSIVPVDSNQPQHF. CDR3 coding DNA: TGTGCCAGTAGTATAGTCCCAGTGGATAGCAATCAGCCCCAGCATTTT.

The sample holds a few counts of this clone. This rearrangement joins TRBV14 to TRBJ1-1; no clear D gene. CDR1 and CDR2 from the germline V gene are SGHDN and FVKESK. CDR3 size: 13 residues. The V end lost 4 bases, the J end lost 3 bases, and 9 bases lay between the germline ends. For the CDR3, the DNA is TGTGCCAGCAGCCGTAACACTTACACTGAAGCTTTCTTT. Residues: CASSRNTYTEAFF.

This clone was observed a few times. V is TRBV5-1 and J is TRBJ1-1; D not resolved. V was pared by 2 bases and J by 8 bases, with 10 bases between. Looked up from germline, CDR1 is SGHRS and CDR2 is YFSETQ. The CDR3 consists of 12 residues. CDR3 loop: CASSFGSEEAFF. DNA for the CDR3: TGCGCCAGCAGCTTCGGGTCGGAGGAAGCTTTCTTT.

This clone was counted only a few times. This chain uses TRBV5-1 with TRBJ1-1; D gene uncertain. Trimming cost V 1 base and J 4 bases, with 20 bases left between them. The CDR3 loop spans 17 amino acids. Germline CDR1 is SGHRS and CDR2 is YFSETQ. CDR3 residues: CASSLTVQAAAGTEAFF. CDR3 in DNA: TGCGCCAGCAGCTTGACTGTTCAGGCAGCAGCAGGCACTGAAGCTTTCTTT.